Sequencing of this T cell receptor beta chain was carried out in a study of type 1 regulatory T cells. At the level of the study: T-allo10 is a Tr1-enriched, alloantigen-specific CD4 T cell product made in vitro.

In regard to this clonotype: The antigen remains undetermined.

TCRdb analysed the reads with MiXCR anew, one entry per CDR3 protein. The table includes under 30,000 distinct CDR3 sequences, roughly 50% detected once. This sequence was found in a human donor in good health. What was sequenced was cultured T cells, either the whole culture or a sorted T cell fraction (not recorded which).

The CDR3 region has the DNA TGTGCTAAACTGGTCCGCTTGGGGGGATTAAACTATGGCTACACCTTC. Its protein product is CAKLVRLGGLNYGYTF. The genes are TRBV30 and TRBJ1-2; possibly TRBD1 for D (5 bases). CDR1 and CDR2 (germline): GTSNPN, SVGIG (reference sequence). The CDR3 extends over 16 amino acids.